The 29 T cell receptor beta chains below were found in one sample sequenced in a study of shared clonotypes between healthy human individuals. Naive CD8 cells, CD45RO-negative and positively selected for CCR7, excluded terminally differentiated effector memory CD45RA+ cells. TCRdb keeps only in-frame clones here, not all; method: immunoSEQ multiplex PCR. The table lists about 600,000 clones, 95% to 98% of them singletons. Source material: naive CD8+ T cells sorted from blood. These receptors were obtained from a man aged 25-45 years in good health.

As to this clone: Other DNA sequences in this sample translate to the same CDR3. The V gene is TRBV7-8, the J gene TRBJ2-7; tentatively, D is TRBD1 or TRBD2 (5 bases each). The germline gives CDR1 SGHVS, CDR2 FQNEAQ. The CDR3 has 12 residues. Trimming removed 4 bases from V and 7 bases from J, with 11 bases in between. CDR3 amino acids: CASSSGPGEQYF. The CDR3 bases are TGTGCCAGCAGCTCGGGACCGGGGGAGCAGTACTTC.

The chain joins TRBV5-1 to TRBJ2-1; the D call may be TRBD1 or TRBD2 (5 bases each). The CDR3 length is 14 residues. Germline CDR1 reads SGHRS; CDR2 reads YFSETQ. Trimming cost V 2 bases and J 3 bases, with 9 bases left between them. Written as DNA, the CDR3 is TGCGCCAGCAGCTTCGGGGCAGGCTACAATGAGCAGTTCTTC. Its protein is CASSFGAGYNEQFF.

The chain is built from TRBV9 and TRBJ1-4; 11 bases match TRBD1. The CDR3 is made up of 15 amino acids. The V gene's germline CDR1 is SGDLS and CDR2 YYNGEE. With 4 bases clipped from V and 8 bases from J, the junction kept 7 bases outside the gene matches. CDR3 sequence (DNA): TGTGCCAGCAGCTTCGGACAGGGGGCTGAAGAAAAACTGTTTTTT. It yields the protein CASSFGQGAEEKLFF.

The rearrangement uses TRBV7-8 and TRBJ2-5; TRBD1 aligns across 8 bases. Per the germline V gene, CDR1 is SGHVS and CDR2 is FQNEAQ. The CDR3 runs to 13 residues. Unmatched junction bases numbered 9, after V lost 10 bases and J lost 5 bases. The CDR3 DNA sequence: TGTGCCACCGAAGACAGGGGCGTGGAGACCCAGTACTTC. Amino acid sequence: CATEDRGVETQYF.

The rearrangement joins TRBV4-3 to TRBJ2-3; perhaps TRBD2 as D (6 bases). V dropped 0 bases and J dropped 5 bases, with 15 bases sitting between them. Per the germline V gene, CDR1 is LGHNA and CDR2 is YSLEER. The CDR3 covers 16 residues. The CDR3 protein is CASSQDGDGGGDTQYF. The CDR3 DNA reads as TGCGCCAGCAGCCAAGACGGGGACGGGGGAGGAGATACGCAGTATTTT.

The chain links TRBV29-1 to TRBJ1-2; 7 bases align to TRBD1. CDR1 is SQVTM and CDR2 is ANQGSEA in the germline V gene. J was trimmed by 4 bases and V by 7 bases; bases with no gene match: 9. The CDR3 contains 13 residues. The CDR3 here is CSARTGYTYGYTF. CDR3 coding DNA: TGCAGCGCCCGGACAGGATACACCTATGGCTACACCTTC.

This chain connects TRBV9 to TRBJ1-2; D is unresolved. CDR1 is SGDLS, CDR2 YYNGEE, per germline. This CDR3 has 15 residues. V lost 0 bases, J lost 4 bases, and 13 bases lay in between. CDR3 nucleotide sequence: TGTGCCAGCAGCGTAGGCTCTACGGGTAGCTATGGCTACACCTTC. Protein sequence: CASSVGSTGSYGYTF.

The rearrangement links TRBV10-3 to TRBJ2-1; D might be TRBD2 (6 bases). Germline V gene data show CDR1 as ENHRY and CDR2 as SYGVKD. The CDR3 is 16 residues long. V lost 3 bases and J 5 bases, leaving 17 bases between the germline ends. The CDR3 region has the DNA TGTGCCATCAGTGACCTTGGGAGTAGCGGACACAATGAGCAGTTCTTC. It encodes CAISDLGSSGHNEQFF.

The chain uses TRBV7-9 and TRBJ1-1; no clear D. There are 12 residues in the CDR3. In germline, CDR1 is SEHNR, CDR2 FQNEAQ (reference sequence). Trimming shortened V by 5 bases and J by 11 bases, and 15 bases separated the two germline ends. CDR3 region: CASSPSGEGAFF. CDR3 sequence (DNA): TGTGCCAGCAGCCCCTCCGGGGAGGGCGCTTTCTTT. The full variable domain, with the rest looked up from reference TRBV7-9 and TRBJ1-1, is DTGVSQNPRHKITKRGQNVTFRCDPISEHNRLYWYRQTLGQGPEFLTYFQNEAQLEKSRLLSDRFSAERPKGSFSTLEIQRTEQGDSAMYLCASSPSGEGAFFGQGTRLTVV.

This chain links TRBV5-1 with TRBJ2-7; TRBD2 aligns across 8 bases. CDR3 length equals 15 residues. The trim removed 4 bases at V and 4 bases at J, leaving 10 bases unmatched. CDR1 SGHRS and CDR2 YFSETQ come from the germline V gene. The CDR3 DNA is TGCGCCAGCAGCGGACCGGTAACTAGCGGATACGAGCAGTACTTC. It yields the protein CASSGPVTSGYEQYF.

This chain joins TRBV15 and TRBJ2-5; 7 nucleotides agree with TRBD1. With V trimmed by 0 bases and J by 2 bases, 9 bases remained unmatched. The CDR3 sequence is 17 residues long. Germline-derived CDR1 and CDR2 are LNHNV and YYDKDF (reference sequence). The CDR3: CATSRDPTGRNQETQYF. The CDR3 coding sequence is TGTGCCACCAGCAGAGATCCGACAGGGCGGAATCAAGAGACCCAGTACTTC.

This clone appeared once. This same CDR3 is encoded by further DNA sequences in the sample. The V call is TRBV6-5, the J call TRBJ2-3; unclear D gene. The CDR3 has 13 amino acids. The germline CDR1 and CDR2 sequences are MNHEY and SVGAGI. The V and J ends lost 0 bases and 2 bases respectively, with 3 bases between them. Here the CDR3 DNA reads TGTGCCAGCAGTTACTCCCACACAGATACGCAGTATTTT. It translates to CASSYSHTDTQYF.

On this clone itself: The sample has other DNA sequences that encode this CDR3 too. This chain links TRBV9 with TRBJ2-7; D not resolved. Trimming left V 2 bases short and J 2 bases short, with 11 bases between. CDR3 size: 14 residues. The germline V gene has CDR1 SGDLS and CDR2 YYNGEE. CDR3 amino acids: CASSVGGGTYEQYF. CDR3 nucleotide sequence: TGTGCCAGCAGCGTGGGCGGTGGGACCTACGAGCAGTACTTC. The full variable domain, in which reference TRBV9 and TRBJ2-7 provide the parts outside the CDR3, is DSGVTQTPKHLITATGQRVTLRCSPRSGDLSVYWYQQSLDQGLQFLIQYYNGEERAKGNILERFSAQQFPDLHSELNLSSLELGDSALYFCASSVGGGTYEQYFGPGTRLTVT.

With respect to this clone: A read error may account for a junction end that differs from germline. This chain joins TRBV2 and TRBJ2-7; D gene uncertain. Germline V CDR1 and CDR2: SNHLY, FYNNEI. The length of the CDR3 is 11 residues. The CDR3 nucleotides read TGTGCTAGCAGCACGAGAGGAGAGCAGTACTTC. Protein product: CASSTRGEQYF.

This chain links TRBV7-6 with TRBJ2-1; D tentatively fits TRBD1 or TRBD2 (5 bases each). Germline CDR1 and CDR2: SGHVS and FNYEAQ. The CDR3 extends over 14 amino acids. The V end lost 1 base, the J end lost 3 bases, and 7 bases lay between the germline ends. The DNA for the CDR3 is TGTGCCAGCAGCTTAGGAGGGGACTACAATGAGCAGTTCTTC. It yields the protein CASSLGGDYNEQFF.

Remarks on this clone: The same CDR3 arises from other DNA sequences in this sample as well. The chain couples TRBV5-1 to TRBJ1-5; 7 bases line up with TRBD1. Germline CDR1 is SGHRS and CDR2 is YFSETQ. This CDR3 is built from 15 residues. The V segment lost 4 bases and the J segment 0 bases; nucleotides outside the gene matches: 4. The CDR3 spells CASSPGQYSNQPQHF. In DNA form, the CDR3 reads TGCGCCAGCAGCCCGGGACAGTATAGCAATCAGCCCCAGCATTTT.

This rearrangement joins TRBV7-2 to TRBJ2-7, with D possibly called TRBD1 or TRBD2 (5 bases each). The V end was cut by 5 bases, the J end by 7 bases, with 21 bases between. The CDR3 extends over 15 amino acids. Germline CDR1 and CDR2: SGHTA and FQGNSA. DNA of the CDR3: TGTGCCAGCAGCAATATTTTCGGGGCCGCAGAAGAGCAGTACTTC. Amino acid sequence: CASSNIFGAAEEQYF.

This clone was recorded once. The chain has TRBV27 and TRBJ1-4; no clear D. Trimming cost V 2 bases and J 4 bases, with 11 bases left between them. Germline V CDR1 and CDR2: MNHEY, SMNVEV (reference sequence). This CDR3 contains 15 residues. CDR3 sequence (DNA): TGTGCCAGCAGTTTAACCGGGGTCCATAATGAAAAACTGTTTTTT. Translating gives CASSLTGVHNEKLFF.

This clone occurred once. The rearrangement links TRBV2 to TRBJ2-3; D gene unclear. The V end lost 3 bases, the J end lost 6 bases, and 13 bases lay between the germline ends. Germline-derived CDR1 and CDR2 are SNHLY and FYNNEI. The CDR3 loop spans 14 amino acids. The CDR3 loop reads CASSDTARWDTQYF. The CDR3 bases are TGTGCCAGCAGTGATACAGCCCGTTGGGATACGCAGTATTTT.

The CDR3 DNA reads as TGCAGCGTTGAAACCCTGTCTTTGGGGGGCTACACCTTC. Translating it yields CSVETLSLGGYTF. V and J are TRBV29-1 and TRBJ1-2; D remains ambiguous. CDR1 SQVTM and CDR2 ANQGSEA come from the germline V gene. The CDR3 runs 13 residues. V was cut by 2 bases and J by 8 bases, with 15 bases left in between.

The chain links TRBV4-1 to TRBJ2-7, with TRBD2 matching over 7 bases. CDR3 size: 14 residues. Germline trimming cut 1 base from V and 5 bases from J; bases unmatched to any gene: 5. Per the germline V gene, CDR1 is MGHRA and CDR2 is YSYEKL. CDR3 nucleotides: TGCGCCAGCAGCCAAGGTGCTAGCGGCAACGAGCAGTACTTC. This codes for CASSQGASGNEQYF.

The J gene is TRBJ1-4, the V gene TRBV2; the match to TRBD1 covers 9 bases. Germline V gene sequence: CDR1 SNHLY, CDR2 FYNNEI. This CDR3 is built from 19 residues. Unmatched junction bases numbered 13, after V lost 5 bases and J lost 0 bases. The CDR3 loop is CASSYPNGTGYATNEKLFF. CDR3 coding DNA: TGTGCCAGCAGTTATCCAAACGGGACAGGGTATGCAACTAATGAAAAACTGTTTTTT.

Of note for this clone: Its ends do not fully match the called genes, so a read error is possible. The V call is TRBV4-1, the J call TRBJ2-1, with 7 bases matching TRBD2. Germline V gene lookup returns CDR1 MGHRA and CDR2 YSYEKL. The CDR3 is made up of 15 amino acids. Written as DNA, the CDR3 is TGCGCCAGCAGCCAAGGCGGGAGCTCCCACAATGAGCAGTTCTTC. Amino acids: CASSQGGSSHNEQFF.

The V call is TRBV7-9, the J call TRBJ2-2; no clear D. This CDR3 is built from 14 residues. Germline loops: CDR1 SEHNR, CDR2 FQNEAQ (reference sequence). With 1 base removed from V and 4 bases from J, the gap between germline ends came to 7 bases. CDR3 DNA: TGTGCCAGCAGCTTAGTGGTAACCACCGGGGAGCTGTTTTTT. This gives the protein CASSLVVTTGELFF.

This chain joins TRBV27 and TRBJ2-5; the D is unclear. The CDR3 consists of 14 residues. Germline-derived CDR1 and CDR2 are MNHEY and SMNVEV (reference sequence). V dropped 2 bases and J dropped 4 bases, with 11 bases sitting between them. CDR3 residues: CASSLNGPGETQYF. CDR3 nucleotides: TGTGCCAGCAGTTTAAACGGCCCGGGAGAGACCCAGTACTTC.

J is TRBJ2-2 and V is TRBV9; unclear D gene. CDR3 length: 17 residues. Germline CDR1 SGDLS, CDR2 YYNGEE. The ends were cut back, 0 bases at V and 0 bases at J, with 12 bases in the middle. This CDR3 is CASSVAPDVPNTGELFF. The CDR3 nucleotides are TGTGCCAGCAGCGTAGCCCCGGACGTACCGAACACCGGGGAGCTGTTTTTT.

The chain joins TRBV27 to TRBJ2-7; D remains unclear. CDR3 length: 13 residues. Germline CDR1 is MNHEY and CDR2 is SMNVEV (reference sequence). V lost 3 bases, J lost 2 bases, and 8 bases lay in between. The CDR3 is CASSLAVTYEQYF. In DNA form, the CDR3 reads TGTGCCAGCAGTTTGGCCGTCACCTACGAGCAGTACTTC.

The chain recombines TRBV9 with TRBJ1-2; D is ambiguous. The germline V and J ends were trimmed by 3 bases and 4 bases, with 7 bases remaining between them. The V gene's germline CDR1 is SGDLS and CDR2 YYNGEE. This CDR3 is built from 12 residues. CDR3 DNA sequence: TGTGCCAGCAGCGCCGTTTCCTATGGCTACACCTTC. Translation: CASSAVSYGYTF. Full variable domain (missing parts from reference TRBV9 and TRBJ1-2): DSGVTQTPKHLITATGQRVTLRCSPRSGDLSVYWYQQSLDQGLQFLIQYYNGEERAKGNILERFSAQQFPDLHSELNLSSLELGDSALYFCASSAVSYGYTFGSGTRLTVV.

The chain couples TRBV2 to TRBJ2-1; 14 nucleotides match TRBD2. Germline CDR1 SNHLY, CDR2 FYNNEI. V lost 9 bases and J lost 9; bases outside the gene matches: 10. There are 15 residues in the CDR3. The CDR3 DNA reads as TGTGCCAGTACGGGACTAGCGGGAGAGGTCGGTGAGCAGTTCTTC. As protein: CASTGLAGEVGEQFF.